This TCR beta chain appears in the sequencing data of a study of blood T cell repertoires in COVID-19. Study in general: T cells, B-cell-depleted T cells, or PBMCs provided the cDNA or gDNA that served as material.

In germline, CDR1 is GTSNPN, CDR2 SVGIG (reference sequence). The V and J ends lost 4 bases and 4 bases respectively, with 16 bases between them. This CDR3 contains 14 residues. Each participant's cohort was designated according to participant-reported clinical history. Profiling relied on immunoSEQ multiplex PCR, and the TCRdb table lists in-frame clones only, not all of them. The sample has 85,000 to 130,000 clones; approximately 86% are singletons. The receptor's source is a woman aged 50 to 65 who had recovered from COVID-19. V usage is TRBV30 and J usage is TRBJ1-2; D ambiguous. The sequencing input was PBMCs or T cells enriched from blood (not recorded which). CDR3 sequence: CAWTALTNLYGYTF. CDR3 coding DNA: TGTGCCTGGACCGCCCTGACAAATCTCTATGGCTACACCTTC.